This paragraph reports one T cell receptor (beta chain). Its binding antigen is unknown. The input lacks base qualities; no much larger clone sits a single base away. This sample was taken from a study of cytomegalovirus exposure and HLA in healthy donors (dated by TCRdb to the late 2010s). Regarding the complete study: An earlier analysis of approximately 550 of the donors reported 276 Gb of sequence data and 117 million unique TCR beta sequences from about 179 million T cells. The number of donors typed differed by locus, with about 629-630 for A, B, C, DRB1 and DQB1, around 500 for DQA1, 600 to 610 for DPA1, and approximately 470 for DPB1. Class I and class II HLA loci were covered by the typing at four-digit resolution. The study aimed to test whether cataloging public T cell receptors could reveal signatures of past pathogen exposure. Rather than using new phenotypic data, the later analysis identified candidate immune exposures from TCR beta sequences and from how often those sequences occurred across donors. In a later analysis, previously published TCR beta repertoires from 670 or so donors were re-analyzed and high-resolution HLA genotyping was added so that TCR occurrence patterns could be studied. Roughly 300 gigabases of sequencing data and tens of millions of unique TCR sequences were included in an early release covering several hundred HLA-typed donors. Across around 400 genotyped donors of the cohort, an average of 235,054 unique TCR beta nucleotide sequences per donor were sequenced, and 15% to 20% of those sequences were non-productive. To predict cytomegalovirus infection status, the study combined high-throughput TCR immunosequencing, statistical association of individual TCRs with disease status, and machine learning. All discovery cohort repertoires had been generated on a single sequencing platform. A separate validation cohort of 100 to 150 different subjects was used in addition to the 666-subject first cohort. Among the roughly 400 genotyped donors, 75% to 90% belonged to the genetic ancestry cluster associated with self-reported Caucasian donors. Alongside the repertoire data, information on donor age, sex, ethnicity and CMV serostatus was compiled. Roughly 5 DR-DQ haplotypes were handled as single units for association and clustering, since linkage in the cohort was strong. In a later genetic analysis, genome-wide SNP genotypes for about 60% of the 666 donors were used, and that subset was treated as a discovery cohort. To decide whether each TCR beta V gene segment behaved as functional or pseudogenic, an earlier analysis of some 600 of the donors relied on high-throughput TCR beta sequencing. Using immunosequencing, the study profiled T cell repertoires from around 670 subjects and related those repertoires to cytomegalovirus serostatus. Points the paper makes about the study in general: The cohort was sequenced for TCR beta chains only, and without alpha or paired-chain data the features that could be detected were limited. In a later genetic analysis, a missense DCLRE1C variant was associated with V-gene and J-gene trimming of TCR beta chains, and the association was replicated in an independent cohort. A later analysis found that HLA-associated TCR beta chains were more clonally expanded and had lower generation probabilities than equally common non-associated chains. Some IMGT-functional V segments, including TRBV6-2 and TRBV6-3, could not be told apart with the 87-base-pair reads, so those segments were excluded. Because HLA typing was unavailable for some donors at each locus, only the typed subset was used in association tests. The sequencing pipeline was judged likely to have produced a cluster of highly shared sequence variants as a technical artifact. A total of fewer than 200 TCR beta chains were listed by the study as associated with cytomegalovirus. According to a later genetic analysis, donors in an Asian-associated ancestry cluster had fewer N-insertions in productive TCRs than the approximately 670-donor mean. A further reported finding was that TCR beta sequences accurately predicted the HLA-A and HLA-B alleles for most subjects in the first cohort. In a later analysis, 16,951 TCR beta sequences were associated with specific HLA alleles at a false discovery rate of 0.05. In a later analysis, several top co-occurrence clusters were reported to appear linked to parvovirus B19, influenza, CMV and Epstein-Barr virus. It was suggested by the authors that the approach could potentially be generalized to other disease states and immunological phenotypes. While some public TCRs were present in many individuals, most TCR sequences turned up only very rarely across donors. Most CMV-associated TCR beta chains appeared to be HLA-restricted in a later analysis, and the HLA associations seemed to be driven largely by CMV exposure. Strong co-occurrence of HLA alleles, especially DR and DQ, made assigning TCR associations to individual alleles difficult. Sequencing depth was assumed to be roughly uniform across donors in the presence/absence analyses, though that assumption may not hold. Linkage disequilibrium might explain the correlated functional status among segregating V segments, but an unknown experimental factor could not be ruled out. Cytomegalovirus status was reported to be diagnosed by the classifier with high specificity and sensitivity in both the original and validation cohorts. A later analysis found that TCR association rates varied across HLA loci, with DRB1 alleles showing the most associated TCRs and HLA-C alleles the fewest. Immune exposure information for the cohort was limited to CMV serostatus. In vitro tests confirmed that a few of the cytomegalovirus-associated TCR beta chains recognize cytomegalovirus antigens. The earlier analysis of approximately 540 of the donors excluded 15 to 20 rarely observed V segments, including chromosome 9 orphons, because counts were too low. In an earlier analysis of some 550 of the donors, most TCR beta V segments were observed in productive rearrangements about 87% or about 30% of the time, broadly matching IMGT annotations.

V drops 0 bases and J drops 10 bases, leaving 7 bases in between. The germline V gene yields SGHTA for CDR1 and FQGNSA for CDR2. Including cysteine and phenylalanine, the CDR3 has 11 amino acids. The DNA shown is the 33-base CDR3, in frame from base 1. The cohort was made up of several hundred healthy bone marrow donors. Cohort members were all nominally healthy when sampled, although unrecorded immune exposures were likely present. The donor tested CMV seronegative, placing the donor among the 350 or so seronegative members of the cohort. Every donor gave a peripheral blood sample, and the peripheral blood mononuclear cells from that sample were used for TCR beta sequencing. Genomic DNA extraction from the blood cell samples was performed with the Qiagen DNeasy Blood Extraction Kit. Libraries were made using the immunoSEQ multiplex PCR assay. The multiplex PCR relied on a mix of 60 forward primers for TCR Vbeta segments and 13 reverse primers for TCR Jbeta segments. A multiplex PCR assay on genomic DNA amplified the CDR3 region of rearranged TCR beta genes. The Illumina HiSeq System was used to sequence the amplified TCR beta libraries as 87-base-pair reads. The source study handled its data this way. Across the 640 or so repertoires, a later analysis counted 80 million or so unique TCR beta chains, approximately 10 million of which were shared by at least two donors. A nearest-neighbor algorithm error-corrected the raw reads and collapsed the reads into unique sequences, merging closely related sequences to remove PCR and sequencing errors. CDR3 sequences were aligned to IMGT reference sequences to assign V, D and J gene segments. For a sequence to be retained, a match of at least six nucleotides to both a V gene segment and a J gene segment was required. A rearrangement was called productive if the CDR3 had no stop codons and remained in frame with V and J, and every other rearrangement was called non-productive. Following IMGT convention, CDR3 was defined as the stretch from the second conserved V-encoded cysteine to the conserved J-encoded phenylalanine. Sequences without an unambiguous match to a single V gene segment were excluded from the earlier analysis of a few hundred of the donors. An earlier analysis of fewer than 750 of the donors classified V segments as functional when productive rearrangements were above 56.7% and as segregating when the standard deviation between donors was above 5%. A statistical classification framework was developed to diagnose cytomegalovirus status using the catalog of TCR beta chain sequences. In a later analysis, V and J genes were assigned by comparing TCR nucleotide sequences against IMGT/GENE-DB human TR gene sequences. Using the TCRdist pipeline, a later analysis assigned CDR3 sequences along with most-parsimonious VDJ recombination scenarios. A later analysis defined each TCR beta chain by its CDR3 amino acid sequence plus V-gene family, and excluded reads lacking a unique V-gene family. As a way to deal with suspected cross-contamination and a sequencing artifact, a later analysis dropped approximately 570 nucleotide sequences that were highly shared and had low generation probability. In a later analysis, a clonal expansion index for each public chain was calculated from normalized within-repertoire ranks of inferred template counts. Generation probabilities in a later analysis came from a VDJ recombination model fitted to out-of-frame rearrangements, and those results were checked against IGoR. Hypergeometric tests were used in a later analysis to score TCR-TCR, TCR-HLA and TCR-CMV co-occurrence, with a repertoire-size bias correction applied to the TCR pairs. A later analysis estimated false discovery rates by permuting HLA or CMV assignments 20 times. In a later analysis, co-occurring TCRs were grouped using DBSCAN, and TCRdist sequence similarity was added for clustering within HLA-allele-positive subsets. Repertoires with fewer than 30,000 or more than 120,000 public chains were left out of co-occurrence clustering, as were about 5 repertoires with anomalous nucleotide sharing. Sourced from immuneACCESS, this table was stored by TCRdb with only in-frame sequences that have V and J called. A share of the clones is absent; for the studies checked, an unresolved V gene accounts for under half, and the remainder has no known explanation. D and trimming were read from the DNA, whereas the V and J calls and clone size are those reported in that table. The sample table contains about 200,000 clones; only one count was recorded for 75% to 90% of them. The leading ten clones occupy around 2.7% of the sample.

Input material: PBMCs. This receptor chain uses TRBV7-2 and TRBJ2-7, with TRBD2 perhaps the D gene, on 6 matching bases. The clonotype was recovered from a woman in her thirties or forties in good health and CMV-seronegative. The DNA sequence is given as TGTGCCAGCAGCTTAGCGCGGGGACAGTACTTC. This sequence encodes CASSLARGQYF.